This TCR beta chain was documented in a study of cytomegalovirus exposure and HLA in healthy donors. Germline V CDR1 and CDR2: MNHEY, SMNVEV (reference sequence). The CDR3 runs to 16 residues. With 60 Vbeta and 13 Jbeta primers, the PCR was carried out. Sequencing used immunoSEQ multiplex PCR; TCRdb keeps in-frame clones, though not all of them. This table holds about 180,000 clones, 77% found once. Study-level findings and limits: Upon later analysis, TCR association rates were observed to vary by HLA locus, being highest for DRB1 and lowest for HLA-C. Later genetic work tied a missense DCLRE1C variant to beta-chain V and J trimming. Segments of the TCR beta V type were, in most cases, productive about 90% or about 30% of the time in an earlier analysis.

Comment on this clone: The antigen is not known.

Sequenced material: PBMCs. V usage is TRBV27 and J usage is TRBJ2-5; 9 bases match TRBD1. The J call may be wrong; the DNA end is better matched by TRBJ2-7. The clonotype originates from a woman in her sixties in good health and CMV-seropositive. CDR3 DNA sequence: TGTGCCAGCAGCGAAGGGCCGGGACAGGGCCCCTACGAGCAGTACTTC. Amino acids: CASSEGPGQGPYEQYF.